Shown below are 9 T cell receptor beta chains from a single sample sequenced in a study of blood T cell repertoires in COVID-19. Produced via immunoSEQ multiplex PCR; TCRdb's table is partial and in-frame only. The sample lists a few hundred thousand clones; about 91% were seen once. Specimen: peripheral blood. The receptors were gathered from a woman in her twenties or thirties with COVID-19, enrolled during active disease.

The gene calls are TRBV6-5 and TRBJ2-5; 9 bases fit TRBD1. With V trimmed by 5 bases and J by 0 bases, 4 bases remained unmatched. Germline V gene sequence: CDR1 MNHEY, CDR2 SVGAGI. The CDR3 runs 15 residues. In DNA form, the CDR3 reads TGTGCCAGCAGTCTGGGGACAGGGAACCAAGAGACCCAGTACTTC. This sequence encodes CASSLGTGNQETQYF.

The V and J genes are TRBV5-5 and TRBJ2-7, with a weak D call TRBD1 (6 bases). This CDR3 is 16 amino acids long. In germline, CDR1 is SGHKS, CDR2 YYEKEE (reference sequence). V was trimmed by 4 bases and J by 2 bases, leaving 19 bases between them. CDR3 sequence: CASSADRTFFAYEQYF. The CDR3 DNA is TGTGCCAGCAGCGCCGACAGGACCTTTTTTGCCTACGAGCAGTACTTC.

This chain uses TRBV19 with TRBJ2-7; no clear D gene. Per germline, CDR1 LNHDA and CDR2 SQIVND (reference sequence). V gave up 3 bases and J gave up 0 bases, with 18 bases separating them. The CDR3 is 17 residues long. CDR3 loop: CASSIQWATLSSYEQYF. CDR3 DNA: TGTGCCAGTAGTATTCAGTGGGCGACGTTAAGCTCCTACGAGCAGTACTTC.

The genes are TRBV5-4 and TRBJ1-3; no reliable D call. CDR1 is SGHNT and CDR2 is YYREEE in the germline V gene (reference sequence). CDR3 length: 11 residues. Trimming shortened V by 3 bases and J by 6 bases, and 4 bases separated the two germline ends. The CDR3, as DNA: TGTGCCAGCAGCTCCCAAAACACCATATATTTT. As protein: CASSSQNTIYF. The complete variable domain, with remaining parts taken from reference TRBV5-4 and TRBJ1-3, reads ETGVTQSPTHLIKTRGQQVTLRCSSQSGHNTVSWYQQALGQGPQFIFQYYREEENGRGNFPPRFSGLQFPNYSSELNVNALELDDSALYLCASSSQNTIYFGEGSWLTVV.

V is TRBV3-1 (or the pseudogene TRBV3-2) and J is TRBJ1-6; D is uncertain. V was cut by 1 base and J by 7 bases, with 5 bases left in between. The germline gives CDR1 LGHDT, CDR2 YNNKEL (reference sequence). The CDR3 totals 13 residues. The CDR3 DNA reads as TGTGCCAGCAGCCAAGCTCAGAATTCACCCCTCCACTTT. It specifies CASSQAQNSPLHF.

The DNA for the CDR3 is TGTGCCAGCAGCTTAGAGCGCCCCAGGGGGCTTGATGGCTACACCTTC. Its protein is CASSLERPRGLDGYTF. The chain couples TRBV7-9 to TRBJ1-2, with 8 nucleotides matching TRBD1. Per the germline V gene, CDR1 is SEHNR and CDR2 is FQNEAQ (reference sequence). The V and J ends lost 1 base and 6 bases, in that order; junction bases with no gene match: 10. This CDR3 has 16 amino acids.

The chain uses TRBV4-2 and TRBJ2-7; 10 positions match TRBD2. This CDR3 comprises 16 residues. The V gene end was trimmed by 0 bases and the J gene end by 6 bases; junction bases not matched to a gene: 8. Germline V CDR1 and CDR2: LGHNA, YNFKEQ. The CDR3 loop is CASSQDLRLAGAEQYF. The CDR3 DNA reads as TGTGCCAGCAGCCAAGATCTTCGGCTAGCGGGGGCCGAGCAGTACTTC.

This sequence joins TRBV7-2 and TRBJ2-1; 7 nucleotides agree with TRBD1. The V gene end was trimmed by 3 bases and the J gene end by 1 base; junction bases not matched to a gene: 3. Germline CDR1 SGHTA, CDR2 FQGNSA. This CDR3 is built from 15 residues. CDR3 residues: CASSFWDSSYNEQFF. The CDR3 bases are TGTGCCAGCAGCTTCTGGGACAGTTCCTACAATGAGCAGTTCTTC.

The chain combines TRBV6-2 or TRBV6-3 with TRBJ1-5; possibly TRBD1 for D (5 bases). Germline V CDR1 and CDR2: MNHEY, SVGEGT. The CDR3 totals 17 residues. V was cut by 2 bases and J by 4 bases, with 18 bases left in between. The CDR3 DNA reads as TGTGCCAGCAGTTACGCCGCAGGGAGGGGAATTAATCAGCCCCAGCATTTT. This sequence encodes CASSYAAGRGINQPQHF.